These T cell receptor beta chains were read from a single sample in a study of breast tumors, draining lymph nodes, adjacent tissues. TCRdb independently ran MiXCR on the multiplex PCR reads; one entry per CDR3 protein. This table holds around 300,000 distinct CDR3 sequences, around 30% found once. The sample taken for sequencing was axillary lymph node tissue. Every receptor here comes from a female donor with breast cancer. Some clones in this sample may be carry-over from other donors' samples. Both conserved end residues are part of each CDR3. The D gene is left open where the match is weak. Part of the rows lack a size; the others show once, few, many or a class for expanded clones.

J: TRBJ2-4; V: TRBV2; D: .; size: many; CDR3: CASSANIQYF; DNA: TGTGCCAGCAGTGCGAACATTCAGTACTTC
J: TRBJ1-1; V: TRBV11-3; D: .; size: .; CDR3: CASSLDPSQPAAFF; DNA: TGTGCCAGCAGCTTAGATCCGTCCCAACCTGCAGCTTTCTTT
J: TRBJ2-1; V: TRBV9; D: TRBD2; size: many; CDR3: CASSVRWEGNEQFF; DNA: TGTGCCAGCAGCGTACGCTGGGAGGGGAATGAGCAGTTCTTC
J: TRBJ2-2; V: TRBV5-5; D: .; size: once; CDR3: CASSARGAGDAGELFF; DNA: TGTGCCAGCAGCGCGCGGGGAGCGGGCGACGCCGGGGAGCTGTTTTTT
J: TRBJ2-6; V: TRBV6-5; D: TRBD1; size: many; CDR3: CASRIRDRATGANVLTF; DNA: TGTGCCAGCAGAATCCGGGACAGGGCAACTGGGGCCAACGTCCTGACTTTC
J: TRBJ2-5; V: TRBV5-1; D: .; size: .; CDR3: CASSLWTKRDAQYF; DNA: TGCGCCAGCAGCTTGTGGACTAAACGTGACGCCCAGTACTTC
J: TRBJ2-3; V: TRBV5-1; D: TRBD2; size: many; CDR3: CASSFWTSGSQGLLGTDTQYF; DNA: TGCGCCAGCAGCTTTTGGACTAGCGGGAGCCAGGGCCTATTAGGCACAGATACGCAGTATTTT
J: TRBJ2-5; V: TRBV5-6; D: TRBD2; size: few; CDR3: CASSLSRTAGGPYVETQYF; DNA: TGTGCCAGCAGCTTGTCTCGTACAGCGGGAGGCCCCTACGTGGAGACCCAGTACTTC
J: TRBJ1-1; V: TRBV5-1; D: .; size: .; CDR3: CASSYRQGMNTEAFF; DNA: TGCGCCAGCAGCTACCGGCAGGGGATGAACACTGAAGCTTTCTTT
J: TRBJ2-5; V: TRBV7-9; D: .; size: .; CDR3: CASLLGTQYF; DNA: TGTGCTAGCCTCCTCGGGACCCAGTACTTC
J: TRBJ2-3; V: TRBV19; D: .; size: many; CDR3: CASSPKRGRESRATDTQYF; DNA: TGTGCCAGTAGCCCCAAAAGGGGGCGGGAGAGCAGAGCTACAGATACGCAGTATTTT
J: TRBJ2-7; V: TRBV20-1; D: TRBD2; size: many; CDR3: CSASAPGGGSLYEQYF; DNA: TGCAGTGCTAGTGCCCCTGGCGGCGGGAGTCTCTACGAGCAGTACTTC
J: TRBJ2-5; V: TRBV20-1; D: TRBD2; size: few; CDR3: CSARGSGSEAVAQETQYF; DNA: TGCAGTGCTAGAGGTAGCGGGAGTGAGGCTGTGGCGCAAGAGACCCAGTACTTC
J: TRBJ2-6; V: TRBV2; D: TRBD1; size: .; CDR3: CASSERQGAPGANVLTF; DNA: TGTGCCAGCAGTGAAAGGCAGGGGGCCCCTGGGGCCAACGTCCTGACTTTC
J: TRBJ2-3; V: TRBV6-1; D: .; size: many; CDR3: CASSETVVSYTQYF; DNA: TGTGCCAGCAGTGAAACGGTAGTGTCATATACGCAGTATTTT
J: TRBJ2-7; V: TRBV7-3; D: TRBD2; size: .; CDR3: CASSLVSGSIYEQCF; DNA: TGTGCTAGCAGCTTAGTAAGCGGGAGTATCTACGAGCAGTGCTTC
J: TRBJ2-5; V: TRBV7-9; D: .; size: .; CDR3: CASSPSPDGGGLRGETQYF; DNA: TGTGCCAGCAGCCCCTCCCCAGACGGGGGTGGCTTGAGGGGGGAGACCCAGTACTTC
J: TRBJ2-5; V: TRBV2; D: TRBD1; size: .; CDR3: CASTRTGGYQPQYF; DNA: TGTGCCAGCACTAGGACAGGGGGCTATCAGCCCCAGTACTTC
J: TRBJ2-7; V: TRBV10-1; D: .; size: many; CDR3: CASSEYADSYEQYF; DNA: TGCGCCAGCAGTGAGTATGCGGACTCCTACGAGCAGTACTTC
J: TRBJ2-7; V: TRBV20-1; D: TRBD2; size: many; CDR3: CSAMKLAGGREQYF; DNA: TGCAGTGCTATGAAACTAGCGGGAGGACGCGAGCAGTACTTC
J: TRBJ2-5; V: TRBV15; D: TRBD2; size: .; CDR3: CATSSPGLAGVETQYF; DNA: TGTGCCACCAGCAGCCCGGGACTAGCGGGAGTGGAGACCCAGTACTTC
J: TRBJ2-1; V: TRBV12-3/TRBV12-4; D: .; size: many; CDR3: CASSRGSNEQFF; DNA: TGTGCCAGCAGTCGTGGTAGCAATGAGCAGTTCTTC
J: TRBJ2-7; V: TRBV6-1; D: .; size: many; CDR3: CASSYGRIEYF; DNA: TGTGCCAGCAGTTATGGACGGATCGAATACTTC
J: TRBJ1-1; V: TRBV29-1; D: .; size: few; CDR3: CSVEARGGSVRPAFF; DNA: TGCAGCGTTGAGGCTCGAGGTGGCAGTGTGAGACCAGCTTTCTTT
J: TRBJ1-5; V: TRBV19; D: .; size: many; CDR3: CASRPPGQNSNQPQHF; DNA: TGTGCCAGTAGGCCACCGGGACAAAATAGCAATCAGCCCCAGCATTTT
J: TRBJ2-5; V: TRBV14; D: .; size: many; CDR3: CASSHPPLEETQYF; DNA: TGTGCCAGCAGCCACCCCCCCCTCGAAGAGACCCAGTACTTC
J: TRBJ2-3; V: TRBV9; D: .; size: many; CDR3: CASSTASSTDTQYF; DNA: TGTGCCAGCAGCACCGCATCTAGCACAGATACGCAGTATTTT
J: TRBJ2-3; V: TRBV6-1; D: .; size: .; CDR3: CASSERPGSSAADTQYF; DNA: TGTGCCAGCAGTGAAAGGCCGGGATCAAGTGCGGCAGATACGCAGTATTTT
J: TRBJ2-2; V: TRBV10-1; D: .; size: many; CDR3: CASSESSERRDTGELFF; DNA: TGCGCCAGCAGTGAGTCCTCCGAGAGAAGAGATACCGGGGAGCTGTTTTTT
J: TRBJ2-3; V: TRBV10-3; D: .; size: .; CDR3: CAISARPPTVAQDTQYF; DNA: TGTGCCATCAGTGCTAGACCTCCGACCGTGGCACAAGATACGCAGTATTTT
J: TRBJ2-5; V: TRBV19; D: TRBD2; size: many; CDR3: CASGTSGQETQYF; DNA: TGTGCCAGTGGGACTAGCGGCCAAGAGACCCAGTACTTC
J: TRBJ2-3; V: TRBV20-1; D: TRBD1; size: many; CDR3: CSASRDSFQNTQYF; DNA: TGCAGTGCTAGCCGGGACAGCTTTCAGAATACGCAGTATTTT
J: TRBJ2-3; V: TRBV3-1; D: .; size: .; CDR3: CAGSPGTQSTQYF; DNA: TGCGCCGGCAGCCCGGGGACACAAAGTACGCAGTATTTT
J: TRBJ2-7; V: TRBV18; D: .; size: few; CDR3: CASSPGWESSYEQYF; DNA: TGTGCCAGCTCACCGGGGTGGGAGAGCTCCTACGAGCAGTACTTC
J: TRBJ2-5; V: TRBV19; D: .; size: .; CDR3: CASSAGVTGGETQYF; DNA: TGTGCCAGTAGTGCAGGGGTCACCGGGGGAGAGACCCAGTACTTC
J: TRBJ1-6; V: TRBV11-2; D: TRBD1; size: many; CDR3: CASSQGQLPLHF; DNA: TGTGCCAGCAGCCAGGGACAGTTACCCCTCCACTTT
J: TRBJ2-2; V: TRBV4-3; D: TRBD2; size: many; CDR3: CASSQDGGSGTGELFF; DNA: TGCGCCAGCAGCCAAGATGGCGGGAGTGGCACCGGGGAGCTGTTTTTT
J: TRBJ2-3; V: TRBV5-1; D: TRBD1; size: many; CDR3: CASSFGQGRDTQYF; DNA: TGCGCCAGCAGCTTCGGACAGGGGAGAGATACGCAGTATTTT
J: TRBJ2-5; V: TRBV2; D: .; size: .; CDR3: CASSALTSGETQYF; DNA: TGTGCCAGCAGTGCCCTGACTAGTGGAGAGACCCAGTACTTC
J: TRBJ2-7; V: TRBV7-2; D: TRBD2; size: many; CDR3: CASSLPSGRAYEQYF; DNA: TGTGCCAGCAGCTTACCTAGCGGGAGGGCCTACGAGCAGTACTTC
J: TRBJ2-3; V: TRBV12-3/TRBV12-4; D: .; size: many; CDR3: CASSLKTDTQYF; DNA: TGTGCCAGCAGTCTGAAGACAGATACGCAGTATTTT
J: TRBJ2-5; V: TRBV11-3; D: .; size: .; CDR3: CASSLVADTKETQYF; DNA: TGTGCCAGCAGCTTAGTCGCGGACACAAAAGAGACCCAGTACTTC
J: TRBJ2-5; V: TRBV6-5; D: .; size: many; CDR3: CASSYGLHQETQYF; DNA: TGTGCCAGCAGTTACGGATTACACCAAGAGACCCAGTACTTC
J: TRBJ2-7; V: TRBV24-1; D: .; size: many; CDR3: CATSDSRGRVFEQYF; DNA: TGTGCCACCAGTGATTCCAGGGGACGGGTCTTCGAGCAGTACTTC
J: TRBJ1-5; V: TRBV20-1; D: .; size: many; CDR3: CSAAGLGNQPQHF; DNA: TGCAGTGCCGCAGGGTTGGGCAATCAGCCCCAGCATTTT
J: TRBJ2-5; V: TRBV7-8; D: .; size: many; CDR3: CASSLVVGGRANWETQYF; DNA: TGTGCCAGCAGCTTAGTAGTAGGGGGGAGGGCCAATTGGGAGACCCAGTACTTC